This record looks at one T cell receptor beta chain sequence and its context. This entry comes from a study of control samples from healthy donors and cancer patients. The table came from immunoSEQ multiplex PCR; TCRdb's copy has only in-frame clones and leaves some out. The sample holds around 140,000 clones, about nine tenths seen once. V was shortened by 0 bases and J by 0 bases, with 5 bases between the two germline ends. Germline loops: CDR1 SGDLS, CDR2 YYNGEE. The CDR3 extends over 14 amino acids. The chain links TRBV9 to TRBJ2-3; either TRBD1 or TRBD2 may supply D (5 bases each). This clonotype was sampled from a man aged 35 to 55 in good health. The sample was blood. This CDR3 is CASSVGGSTDTQYF. Here the CDR3 DNA reads TGTGCCAGCAGCGTAGGGGGGAGCACAGATACGCAGTATTTT.